This TCR beta chain is drawn from a study of blood T cell repertoires in COVID-19. Study overall: COVID-19 samples from acute and convalescent phases originated in the United States, Italy and Spain. The analysed material was cDNA or gDNA that came from T cells, B-cell-depleted T cells, or PBMCs.

This clone was observed a handful of times. The germline gives CDR1 SEHNR, CDR2 FQNEAQ (reference sequence). The CDR3 has 11 residues. Trimming stripped 2 bases from V and 7 bases from J, with 6 bases between. Authors' data handling: Nucleated cell number was recorded as an estimate derived from reference gene primer amplification. Sequencing used immunoSEQ multiplex PCR; TCRdb keeps in-frame clones, though not all of them. V and J calls and clone size are those listed in that table; D and trimming were worked out from the DNA. The sample carries roughly 250,000 clones, approximately 79% recorded once.

J is TRBJ2-7 and V is TRBV7-9; TRBD2 is a possible D gene (5 bases). The receptor comes from a woman aged 80 or over with active or convalescent COVID-19. Sequenced: peripheral blood. The CDR3 sequence: CASSLLAEQYF. CDR3 nucleotides: TGTGCCAGCAGCTTACTAGCAGAGCAGTACTTC.